Below, 9 T cell receptor beta chains from the same sample are listed, as sequenced in a study of siplizumab effects on memory and regulatory T cells. The assay was immunoSEQ multiplex PCR, and TCRdb's table has in-frame clones only and misses some. The sample holds tens of thousands of clones, roughly 96% seen once. The sample consisted of naive CD4+ T cells sorted from blood. These receptors originate from a human donor in good health.

The chain carries TRBV14 and TRBJ1-1, with 7 positions matching TRBD1. V shed 4 bases and J 11 bases; nucleotides not matched to a gene: 7. CDR3 length: 12 residues. Germline CDR1 is SGHDN and CDR2 is FVKESK. The CDR3 region is CASSRGTANAFF. CDR3 bases: TGTGCCAGCAGCCGCGGGACAGCGAACGCTTTCTTT.

The gene calls are TRBV2 and TRBJ1-4, with 9 positions matching TRBD1. This CDR3 comprises 15 residues. Germline CDR1 reads SNHLY; CDR2 reads FYNNEI. The ends lost 6 bases at V and 2 bases at J; junction bases unmatched: 4. The CDR3 region is CASRDRGKTNEKLFF. For the CDR3, the DNA is TGTGCCAGCAGGGACAGGGGAAAGACTAATGAAAAACTGTTTTTT.

This chain connects TRBV7-7 to TRBJ2-5, with a weak D call TRBD2 (5 bases). The CDR3 sequence is 13 residues long. The germline V and J ends were trimmed by 8 bases and 4 bases, with 14 bases remaining between them. Germline V lookup: CDR1 SSHAT, CDR2 FNYEAQ (reference sequence). For the CDR3, the DNA is TGTGCCAGCTGTACGGGGAGCTTAGAGACCCAGTACTTC. Translated, it gives CASCTGSLETQYF.

The chain uses TRBV4-2 and TRBJ2-5, with D hard to call. Germline CDR1 is LGHNA and CDR2 is YNFKEQ. The germline V and J ends were trimmed by 2 bases and 1 base, with 11 bases remaining between them. The CDR3 contains 15 residues. Written as DNA, the CDR3 is TGTGCCAGCAGCCAACCCACCGACGGCCAAGAGACCCAGTACTTC. Residues: CASSQPTDGQETQYF.

V is TRBV5-5 and J is TRBJ2-3; D is unresolved. V was cut by 4 bases and J by 1 base, with 7 bases left in between. The CDR3 contains 13 residues. Germline V gene data show CDR1 as SGHKS and CDR2 as YYEKEE (reference sequence). The CDR3 DNA reads as TGTGCCAGCAGCGTTCATGGCACAGATACGCAGTATTTT. Protein sequence: CASSVHGTDTQYF.

The chain combines TRBV6-5 with TRBJ1-5; D unclear. The CDR3 runs to 14 residues. Trimming took off 0 bases at V and 6 bases at J, with 9 bases between the two ends. Germline V gene sequence: CDR1 MNHEY, CDR2 SVGAGI. DNA for the CDR3: TGTGCCAGCAGTTACTCGGAGGGTACTCAGCCCCAGCATTTT. This gives the protein CASSYSEGTQPQHF.

This chain connects TRBV7-9 to TRBJ2-5; D might be TRBD2 (6 bases). Trimming removed 5 bases at V and 2 bases at J, with 18 bases between. CDR1 and CDR2 (germline): SEHNR, FQNEAQ (reference sequence). The CDR3 totals 16 residues. As DNA, the CDR3 is TGTGCCAGCAGCCCTCCGCGAGGTGGAGGGCAAGAGACCCAGTACTTC. Amino acid sequence: CASSPPRGGGQETQYF.

The chain has TRBV6-4 and TRBJ2-1, with 10 bases fitting TRBD2. This CDR3 has 15 amino acids. After removal of 0 bases from V and 8 bases from J, the junction contained 4 bases not matched to a gene. CDR1 and CDR2 (germline): MRHNA, SNTAGT. This CDR3 reads CASSDSSGGSHEQFF. The DNA for the CDR3 is TGTGCCAGCAGTGACTCTAGCGGGGGGTCCCATGAGCAGTTCTTC.

The chain recombines TRBV4-3 with TRBJ1-2; 10 bases match TRBD1. The length of the CDR3 is 15 residues. V trimming: 1 base; J trimming: 3 bases; junction bases outside the gene matches: 2. CDR1 LGHNA and CDR2 YSLEER come from the germline V gene. The CDR3 loop is CASSQVGQGDYGYTF. DNA for the CDR3: TGCGCCAGCAGCCAAGTAGGACAGGGGGACTATGGCTACACCTTC.